The 21 T cell receptor beta chains listed next were all sequenced from one sample in a study of blood T cell repertoires in COVID-19. The repertoire was sequenced with immunoSEQ multiplex PCR; TCRdb's copy has only in-frame clones and lacks some. The data contain 250,000 to 300,000 clones, 75% to 90% of them singletons. Sequencing was performed on PBMCs or T cells enriched from blood (not recorded which). These receptors came from a woman aged 35 to 49 who had recovered from COVID-19.

The chain combines TRBV27 with TRBJ2-2; 7 bases are a match to TRBD2. V lost 3 bases, J lost 1 base, and 8 bases stayed unmatched. The CDR3 length is 17 residues. Germline V gene sequence: CDR1 MNHEY, CDR2 SMNVEV (reference sequence). CDR3 residues: CASSLTPSGENTGELFF. CDR3 nucleotides: TGTGCCAGCAGTTTGACCCCTAGCGGTGAGAACACCGGGGAGCTGTTTTTT.

V usage is TRBV2 and J usage is TRBJ2-3; D perhaps matches TRBD1 (5 bases). Germline V gene lookup returns CDR1 SNHLY and CDR2 FYNNEI. This CDR3 is 13 amino acids long. Trimming shortened V by 7 bases and J by 6 bases, and 14 bases separated the two germline ends. In DNA form, the CDR3 reads TGTGCCAGCACGATGGGGCCGCGGGATACGCAGTATTTT. Protein product: CASTMGPRDTQYF.

This clone was found once. The J gene is TRBJ1-3, the V gene TRBV7-9; D ambiguous. Germline V gives CDR1 SEHNR, CDR2 FQNEAQ (reference sequence). Trimming took 5 bases from V and 0 from J, leaving 8 bases between them. There are 14 residues in the CDR3. CDR3 protein: CASSVSGSGNTIYF. The DNA for the CDR3 is TGTGCCAGCAGCGTGTCGGGCTCTGGAAACACCATATATTTT.

This clone was detected a few times. This chain links TRBV7-8 with TRBJ2-3; 7 bases are shared with TRBD1. The CDR3 is 19 amino acids. Germline V gives CDR1 SGHVS, CDR2 FQNEAQ. V shed 4 bases, J shed 4 bases, and the junction held 20 bases outside the gene matches. The CDR3 region has the DNA TGTGCCAGCAGCTCTATCTCGTACGGGACAGATTACAATCCAGATACGCAGTATTTT. Its protein is CASSSISYGTDYNPDTQYF.

The rearrangement uses TRBV4-1 and TRBJ2-7, with D perhaps matching TRBD2 (5 bases). V gave up 4 bases and J gave up 2 bases, with 12 bases separating them. From germline, CDR1 is MGHRA and CDR2 YSYEKL. CDR3 length equals 14 residues. DNA for the CDR3: TGCGCCAGCAGCCCTAAGGACTCTCCCTACGAGCAGTACTTC. The encoded protein is CASSPKDSPYEQYF.

The chain employs TRBV10-3 and TRBJ1-3; a weak D match, TRBD1 (5 bases). V lost 3 bases and J lost 4, with 10 bases in between. Germline V gene data show CDR1 as ENHRY and CDR2 as SYGVKD. The CDR3 spans 14 residues. The CDR3 loop is CAISDPGSGNTIYF. Written as DNA, the CDR3 is TGTGCCATCAGTGATCCAGGGTCAGGAAACACCATATATTTT.

The chain joins TRBV7-2 to TRBJ1-2, with D tentatively TRBD1 (6 bases). Trimming left V 5 bases short and J 8 bases short, with 18 bases between. Germline V gives CDR1 SGHTA, CDR2 FQGNSA. The CDR3 has 14 amino acids. CDR3 sequence (DNA): TGTGCCAGCAGCAACACCGGGACATTTCGGGGCTACACCTTC. This gives the protein CASSNTGTFRGYTF.

This rearrangement joins TRBV3-1 (or the pseudogene TRBV3-2) to TRBJ1-5; the D is unclear. There are 15 residues in the CDR3. Looked up from germline, CDR1 is LGHDT and CDR2 is YNNKEL (reference sequence). Trimming took off 1 base at V and 2 bases at J, with 9 bases between the two ends. CDR3 nucleotides: TGTGCCAGCAGCCAAGTATCCACGGGCAATCAGCCCCAGCATTTT. Its protein is CASSQVSTGNQPQHF.

The CDR3 protein is CASSLEGAAGQPQHF. The DNA of the CDR3 is TGCGCCAGCAGCTTAGAGGGGGCGGCGGGTCAGCCCCAGCATTTT. V and J are TRBV5-1 and TRBJ1-5; 7 bases align to TRBD1. This CDR3 contains 15 residues. The germline V gene encodes CDR1 SGHRS and CDR2 YFSETQ. Trimming at V came to 2 bases and at J to 6 bases, leaving 8 bases not matched to a gene. The variable domain in full, with the rest retrieved from reference TRBV5-1 and TRBJ1-5, is KAGVTQTPRYLIKTRGQQVTLSCSPISGHRSVSWYQQTPGQGLQFLFEYFSETQRNKGNFPGRFSGRQFSNSRSEMNVSTLELGDSALYLCASSLEGAAGQPQHFGDGTRLSIL.

This chain links TRBV19 with TRBJ2-5; D possibly corresponds to TRBD2 (5 bases). Trimming cost V 10 bases and J 1 base, with 13 bases left between them. CDR1 LNHDA and CDR2 SQIVND come from the germline V gene (reference sequence). This CDR3 region has 13 residues. This CDR3 reads CATRAESQETQYF. CDR3 DNA: TGTGCCACCCGAGCGGAAAGCCAAGAGACCCAGTACTTC.

This chain connects TRBV7-9 to TRBJ2-7; the D gene is possibly TRBD2 (6 bases). Germline CDR1 reads SEHNR; CDR2 reads FQNEAQ (reference sequence). The length of the CDR3 is 16 residues. V lost 3 bases to trimming and J lost 1 base, with 16 bases between them. CDR3 sequence reads: CASSFNPGRGSYEQYF. The CDR3 DNA sequence: TGTGCCAGCAGCTTTAATCCGGGACGGGGGTCCTACGAGCAGTACTTC.

The gene calls are TRBV7-2 and TRBJ1-3; 7 bases fit TRBD1. After removal of 11 bases from V and 4 bases from J, the junction contained 11 bases not matched to a gene. The CDR3 has 14 residues. Germline assignment: CDR1 SGHTA and CDR2 FQGNSA. CDR3 nucleotide sequence: TGTGCCGAGGGGGCAGGGACTGACGGAAACACCATATATTTT. This encodes CAEGAGTDGNTIYF.

In regard to this clone: Other DNA sequences within the sample encode an identical CDR3. The genes are TRBV7-2 and TRBJ1-5; D is perhaps TRBD1 (6 bases). The CDR3 is made up of 15 amino acids. V was trimmed by 0 bases and J by 2 bases, leaving 8 bases between them. The V gene's germline CDR1 is SGHTA and CDR2 FQGNSA. DNA of the CDR3: TGTGCCAGCAGCTTAGCAGGGGGAGGCAATCAGCCCCAGCATTTT. Amino acids: CASSLAGGGNQPQHF.

The chain uses TRBV3-1 (or the pseudogene TRBV3-2) and TRBJ2-1; a possible D gene is TRBD2 (5 bases). This CDR3 contains 18 residues. Germline CDR1 and CDR2: LGHDT and YNNKEL (reference sequence). Trimming cost V 0 bases and J 3 bases, with 18 bases left between them. The chain's CDR3 is CASSQDRRMERIYNEQFF. The DNA for the CDR3 is TGTGCCAGCAGCCAAGATAGGAGGATGGAGCGCATCTACAATGAGCAGTTCTTC.

J is TRBJ1-2 and V is TRBV2, with D unclear. V lost 5 bases and J 6 bases, leaving 10 bases between the germline ends. Germline assignment: CDR1 SNHLY and CDR2 FYNNEI. The CDR3 length is 12 residues. In DNA, the CDR3 is TGTGCCAGCAGTAGATACTTGGATGGCTACACCTTC. It specifies CASSRYLDGYTF.

This sequence joins TRBV9 and TRBJ1-2; 11 nucleotides agree with TRBD1. Unmatched junction bases numbered 8, after V lost 4 bases and J lost 6 bases. This CDR3 contains 15 residues. Germline lookup yields CDR1 SGDLS and CDR2 YYNGEE. CDR3 residues: CASSPMGQGGNGYTF. In DNA form, the CDR3 reads TGTGCCAGCAGCCCCATGGGACAGGGGGGGAATGGCTACACCTTC.

The rearrangement uses TRBV5-1 and TRBJ1-2, with TRBD1 matching 7 bases. Germline V lookup: CDR1 SGHRS, CDR2 YFSETQ. CDR3 length: 15 residues. V trimming: 0 bases; J trimming: 2 bases; junction bases outside the gene matches: 4. CDR3 protein: CASSLDGTVNYGYTF. The CDR3 DNA follows: TGCGCCAGCAGCTTGGACGGGACAGTGAACTATGGCTACACCTTC.

The V and J genes are TRBV10-3 and TRBJ1-1; no definite D call. Germline V gene sequence: CDR1 ENHRY, CDR2 SYGVKD. Trimming shortened V by 6 bases and J by 2 bases, and 10 bases separated the two germline ends. CDR3 length equals 13 residues. The CDR3 loop reads CAIRLQPNTEAFF. The CDR3 DNA reads as TGTGCCATCAGATTACAGCCTAACACTGAAGCTTTCTTT.

J is TRBJ2-1 and V is TRBV3-1 (or the pseudogene TRBV3-2); D might be TRBD1 (6 bases). Trimming pared 3 bases from V and 9 bases from J, leaving 9 bases between. Germline V gene sequence: CDR1 LGHDT, CDR2 YNNKEL (reference sequence). CDR3 size: 12 residues. CDR3 coding DNA: TGTGCCAGCAGCCAGACCAGGGGTGAGCAGTTCTTC. Amino acid sequence: CASSQTRGEQFF.

V and J are TRBV5-6 and TRBJ1-1; 8 nucleotides agree with TRBD1. The CDR3 contains 14 residues. V shed 4 bases and J 1 base; nucleotides not matched to a gene: 3. Germline V gives CDR1 SGHDT, CDR2 YYEEEE. In DNA form, the CDR3 reads TGTGCCAGCAGCCTTGACAGGGGGAACACTGAAGCTTTCTTT. It specifies CASSLDRGNTEAFF. Filled out from reference TRBV5-6 and TRBJ1-1, the complete variable domain reads DAGVTQSPTHLIKTRGQQVTLRCSPKSGHDTVSWYQQALGQGPQFIFQYYEEEERQRGNFPDRFSGHQFPNYSSELNVNALLLGDSALYLCASSLDRGNTEAFFGQGTRLTVV.

The chain joins TRBV5-6 to TRBJ1-2; 9 bases align to TRBD1. The CDR3 has 13 residues. V gave up 1 base and J gave up 7 bases; unmatched junction bases: 2. Germline V lookup: CDR1 SGHDT, CDR2 YYEEEE. DNA of the CDR3: TGTGCCAGCAGCTTGTCACAGGGGGCTGGCTACACCTTC. It codes for CASSLSQGAGYTF.